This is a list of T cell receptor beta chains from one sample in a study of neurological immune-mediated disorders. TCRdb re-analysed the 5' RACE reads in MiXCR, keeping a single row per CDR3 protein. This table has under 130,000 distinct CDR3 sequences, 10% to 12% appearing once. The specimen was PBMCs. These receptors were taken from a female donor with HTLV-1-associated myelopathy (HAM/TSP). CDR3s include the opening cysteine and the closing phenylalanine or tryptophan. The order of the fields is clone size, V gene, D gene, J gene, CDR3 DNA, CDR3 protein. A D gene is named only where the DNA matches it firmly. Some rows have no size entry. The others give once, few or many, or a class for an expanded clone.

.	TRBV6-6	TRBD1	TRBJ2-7	TGTGCCAGCAGCCCGGGGGGACAGGGGGACCCTTTAAAATACTACGAGCAGTACTTC	CASSPGGQGDPLKYYEQYF
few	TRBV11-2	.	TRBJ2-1	TGTGCCAGCAGCTTAGGTCTCTACAATGAGCAGTTCTTC	CASSLGLYNEQFF
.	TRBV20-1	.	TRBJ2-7	TGCAGTGCTAGAAAAATACAGGGCCAAAATACCTACGAGCAGTACTTC	CSARKIQGQNTYEQYF
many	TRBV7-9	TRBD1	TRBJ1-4	TGTGCCAGCAGCCCGGGACAGGGTCGGGGTGAAAAACTGTTTTTT	CASSPGQGRGEKLFF
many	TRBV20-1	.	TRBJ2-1	TGCAGTGCCAAGCCTAACAGGGGACTCTCCTACAATGAGCAGTTCTTC	CSAKPNRGLSYNEQFF
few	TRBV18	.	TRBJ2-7	TGTGCCAGCTCACCACCAGGGTCCGAGCAGTACTTC	CASSPPGSEQYF
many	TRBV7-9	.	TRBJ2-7	TGTGCCAGCAGCTCAAGTCTGGGGCCCGAGCAGTACTTC	CASSSSLGPEQYF
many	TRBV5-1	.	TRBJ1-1	TGCGCCAGCAGCACAGCCGGGACATTCTCTCAGGCTGAAGCTTTCTTT	CASSTAGTFSQAEAFF
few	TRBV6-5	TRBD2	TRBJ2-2	TGTGCCAGCAGACCACTAGCGGGGGGCCTCCTGTTTTTT	CASRPLAGGLLFF
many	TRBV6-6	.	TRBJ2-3	TGTGCCAGCCACATTCGAGATACGCAGTATTTT	CASHIRDTQYF
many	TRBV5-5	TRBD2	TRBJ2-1	TGTGCCAGCAGCTTGGCGGCGGGAGGCTACAATGAGCAGTTCTTC	CASSLAAGGYNEQFF
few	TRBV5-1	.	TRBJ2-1	TGCGCCAGCAGCTTGGATCCAGGGCCCCCCTACAATGAGCAGTTCTTC	CASSLDPGPPYNEQFF
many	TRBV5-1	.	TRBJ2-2	TGCGCCAGCAGCTTGGTGGCGTCAGGGGCCACCGGGGAGCTGTTTTTT	CASSLVASGATGELFF
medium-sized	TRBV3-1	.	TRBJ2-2	TGTGCCAGCAGCCAAGACCATACCGGGGAGCTGTTTTTT	CASSQDHTGELFF
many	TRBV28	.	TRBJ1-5	TGTGCCAGCAGTCCTATACGAGGAGGAGGGGGGCAGCCCCAGCATTTT	CASSPIRGGGGQPQHF
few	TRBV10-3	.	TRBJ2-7	TGTGCCATCAGACAGGCCGAGCAGTACTTC	CAIRQAEQYF
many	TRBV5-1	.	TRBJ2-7	TGCGCCAGCAGAACCGGGACTGGCATCTCCTACGAGCAGTACTTC	CASRTGTGISYEQYF
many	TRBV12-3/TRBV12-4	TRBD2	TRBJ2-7	TGTGCCAGCACCCCGACTAGCGGGGGGCTCTACGAGCAGTACTTC	CASTPTSGGLYEQYF
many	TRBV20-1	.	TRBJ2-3	TGCAGTGCGGCGTCTGGTTTGGGCACAGATACGCAGTATTTT	CSAASGLGTDTQYF